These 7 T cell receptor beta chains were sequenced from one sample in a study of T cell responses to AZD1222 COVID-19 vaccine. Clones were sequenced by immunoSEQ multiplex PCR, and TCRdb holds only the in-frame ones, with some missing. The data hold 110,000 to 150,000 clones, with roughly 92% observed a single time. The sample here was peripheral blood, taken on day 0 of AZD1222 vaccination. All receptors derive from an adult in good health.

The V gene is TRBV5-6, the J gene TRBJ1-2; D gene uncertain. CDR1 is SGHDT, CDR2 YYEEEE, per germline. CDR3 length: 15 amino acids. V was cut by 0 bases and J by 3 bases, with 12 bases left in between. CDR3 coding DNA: TGTGCCAGCAGCTTGGGATCAGGCACCTACTATGGCTACACCTTC. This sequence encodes CASSLGSGTYYGYTF. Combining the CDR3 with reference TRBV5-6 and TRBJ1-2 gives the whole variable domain DAGVTQSPTHLIKTRGQQVTLRCSPKSGHDTVSWYQQALGQGPQFIFQYYEEEERQRGNFPDRFSGHQFPNYSSELNVNALLLGDSALYLCASSLGSGTYYGYTFGSGTRLTVV.

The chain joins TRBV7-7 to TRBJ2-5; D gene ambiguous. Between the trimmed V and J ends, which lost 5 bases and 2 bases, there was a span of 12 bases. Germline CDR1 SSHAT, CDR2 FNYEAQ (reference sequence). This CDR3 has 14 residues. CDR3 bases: TGTGCCAGCAGCCTGGATGGATTTCAAGAGACCCAGTACTTC. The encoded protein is CASSLDGFQETQYF.

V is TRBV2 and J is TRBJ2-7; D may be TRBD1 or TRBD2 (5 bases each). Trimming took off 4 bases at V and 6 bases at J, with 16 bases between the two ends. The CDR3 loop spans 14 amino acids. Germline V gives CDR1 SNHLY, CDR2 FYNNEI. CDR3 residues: CASSGRTGTVEQYF. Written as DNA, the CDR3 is TGTGCCAGCAGTGGGCGAACCGGGACGGTCGAGCAGTACTTC.

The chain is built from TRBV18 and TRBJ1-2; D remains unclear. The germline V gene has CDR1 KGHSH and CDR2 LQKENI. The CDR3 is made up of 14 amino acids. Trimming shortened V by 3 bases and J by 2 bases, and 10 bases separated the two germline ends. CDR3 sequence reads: CASSPDDSNYGYTF. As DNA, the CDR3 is TGTGCCAGCTCACCCGATGATAGCAACTATGGCTACACCTTC.

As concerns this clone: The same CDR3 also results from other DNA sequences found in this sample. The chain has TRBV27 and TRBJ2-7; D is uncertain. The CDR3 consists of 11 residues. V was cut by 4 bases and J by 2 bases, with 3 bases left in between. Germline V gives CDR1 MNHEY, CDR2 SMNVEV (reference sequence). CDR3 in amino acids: CASSSTYEQYF. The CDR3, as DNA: TGTGCCAGCAGTTCGACCTACGAGCAGTACTTC.

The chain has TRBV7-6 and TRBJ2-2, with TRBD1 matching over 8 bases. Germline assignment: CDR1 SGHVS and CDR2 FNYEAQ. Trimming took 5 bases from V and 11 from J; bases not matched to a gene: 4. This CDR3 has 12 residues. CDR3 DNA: TGTGCCAGCAGCCATGACAGGGGAGAGCTGTTTTTT. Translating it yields CASSHDRGELFF.

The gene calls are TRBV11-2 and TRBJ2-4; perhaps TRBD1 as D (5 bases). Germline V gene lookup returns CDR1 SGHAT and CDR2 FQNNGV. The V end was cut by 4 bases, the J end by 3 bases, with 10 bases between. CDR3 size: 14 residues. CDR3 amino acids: CASSSPRDKNIQYF. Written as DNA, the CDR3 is TGTGCCAGCAGCTCCCCCAGGGACAAAAACATTCAGTACTTC.